This T cell receptor beta chain appears in the sequencing data of a study of cytomegalovirus exposure and HLA in healthy donors. Study as a whole: T cells numbering about 179 million yielded 90 million to 140 million unique TCR beta sequences in an earlier analysis. Within the Caucasian-associated ancestry cluster were approximately 77% of the approximately 390 genotyped donors. Study outcomes and limitations: It was reported in a later analysis that an Asian-associated ancestry cluster showed fewer N-insertions than the approximately 700-donor mean. The records held CMV serostatus as the only immune exposure information.

In regard to this clone: Its antigen is currently unknown.

Trimming cost V 6 bases and J 1 base, with 12 bases left between them. The CDR3 consists of 14 residues. Germline CDR1 KGHSH, CDR2 LQKENI. Use of 60 Vbeta and 13 Jbeta primers characterized the PCR. Using immunoSEQ multiplex PCR, the repertoire was profiled, and TCRdb retains in-frame clones only, with some absent. The repertoire holds 140,000 to 150,000 clones, with 78% as singletons. The sequence derives from a woman between 18 and 29 years old in good health and CMV-seropositive. The specimen sequenced was PBMCs. The chain employs TRBV18 and TRBJ2-5, with a weak D call TRBD2 (5 bases). CDR3 residues: CASSLNRGQETQYF. CDR3 nucleotides: TGTGCCAGCTCTTTGAACCGGGGCCAAGAGACCCAGTACTTC. The full variable domain, completed using reference TRBV18 and TRBJ2-5, is NAGVMQNPRHLVRRRGQEARLRCSPMKGHSHVYWYRQLPEEGLKFMVYLQKENIIDESGMPKERFSAEFPKEGPSILRIQQVVRGDSAAYFCASSLNRGQETQYFGPGTRLLVL.